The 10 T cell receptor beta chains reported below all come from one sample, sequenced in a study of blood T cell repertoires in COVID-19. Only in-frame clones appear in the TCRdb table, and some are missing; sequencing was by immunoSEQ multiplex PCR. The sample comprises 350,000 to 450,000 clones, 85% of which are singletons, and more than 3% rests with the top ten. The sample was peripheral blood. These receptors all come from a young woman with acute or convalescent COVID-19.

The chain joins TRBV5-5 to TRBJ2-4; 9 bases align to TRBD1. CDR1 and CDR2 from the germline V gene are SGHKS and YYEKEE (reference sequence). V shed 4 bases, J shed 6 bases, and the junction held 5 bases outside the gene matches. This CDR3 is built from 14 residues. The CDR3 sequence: CASSQTGGGNIQYF. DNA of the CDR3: TGTGCCAGCAGCCAGACAGGGGGAGGAAACATTCAGTACTTC.

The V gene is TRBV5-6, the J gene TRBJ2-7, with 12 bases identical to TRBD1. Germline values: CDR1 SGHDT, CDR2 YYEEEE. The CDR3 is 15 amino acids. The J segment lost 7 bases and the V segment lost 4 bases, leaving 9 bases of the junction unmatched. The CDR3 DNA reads TGTGCCAGCAGCGGCCTGGGACAGGGGGCGGGGGAGCAGTACTTC. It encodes CASSGLGQGAGEQYF.

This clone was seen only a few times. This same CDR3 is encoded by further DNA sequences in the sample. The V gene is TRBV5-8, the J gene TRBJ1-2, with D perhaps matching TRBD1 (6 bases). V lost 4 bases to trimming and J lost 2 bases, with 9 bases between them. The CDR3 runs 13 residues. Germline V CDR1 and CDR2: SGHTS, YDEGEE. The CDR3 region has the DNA TGTGCCAGCAGCCGTCAGGGGAACTATGGCTACACCTTC. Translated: CASSRQGNYGYTF. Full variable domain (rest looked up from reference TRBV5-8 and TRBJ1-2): EAGVTQSPTHLIKTRGQQATLRCSPISGHTSVYWYQQALGLGLQFLLWYDEGEERNRGNFPPRFSGRQFPNYSSELNVNALELEDSALYLCASSRQGNYGYTFGSGTRLTVV.

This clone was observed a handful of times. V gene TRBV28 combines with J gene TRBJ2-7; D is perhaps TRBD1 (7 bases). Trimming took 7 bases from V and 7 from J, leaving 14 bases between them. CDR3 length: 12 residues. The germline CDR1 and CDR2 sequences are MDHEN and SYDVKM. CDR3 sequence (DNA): TGTGCCAGCACAAAGGGGGCGGGGGAGCAGTACTTC. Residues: CASTKGAGEQYF.

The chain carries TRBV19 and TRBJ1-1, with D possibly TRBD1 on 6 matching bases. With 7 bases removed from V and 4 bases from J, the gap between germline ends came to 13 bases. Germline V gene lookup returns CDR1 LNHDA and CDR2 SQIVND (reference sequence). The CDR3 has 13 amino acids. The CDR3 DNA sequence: TGTGCCAGTACTCTGGGGGGGCTCACTGAAGCTTTCTTT. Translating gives CASTLGGLTEAFF.

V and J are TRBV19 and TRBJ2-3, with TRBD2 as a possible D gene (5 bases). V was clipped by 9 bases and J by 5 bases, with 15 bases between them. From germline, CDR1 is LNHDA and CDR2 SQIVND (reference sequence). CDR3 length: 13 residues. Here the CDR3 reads CASGLGSGDTQYF. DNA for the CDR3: TGTGCCAGCGGGCTAGGAAGCGGAGATACGCAGTATTTT.

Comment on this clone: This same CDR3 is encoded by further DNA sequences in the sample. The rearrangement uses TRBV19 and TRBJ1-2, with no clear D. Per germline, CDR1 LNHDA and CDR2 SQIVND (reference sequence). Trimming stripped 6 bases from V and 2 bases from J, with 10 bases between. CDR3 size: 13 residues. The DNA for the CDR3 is TGTGCCAGTAGCCCAGGTGGGAACTATGGCTACACCTTC. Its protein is CASSPGGNYGYTF.

Here the CDR3 reads CASSGSAGGPANEQFF. CDR3 DNA: TGTGCCAGCAGTGGCTCCGCGGGGGGGCCAGCAAATGAGCAGTTCTTC. This sequence joins TRBV2 and TRBJ2-1; 9 bases map to TRBD2. CDR3 size: 16 residues. Looked up from germline, CDR1 is SNHLY and CDR2 is FYNNEI. Losses at the gene ends were 4 bases for V and 7 bases for J; bases not matched to a gene: 11.

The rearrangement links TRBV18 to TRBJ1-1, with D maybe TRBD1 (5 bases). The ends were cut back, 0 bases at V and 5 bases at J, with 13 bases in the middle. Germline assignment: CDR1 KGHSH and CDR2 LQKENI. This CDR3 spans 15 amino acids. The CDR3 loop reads CASSPPSQAGTEAFF. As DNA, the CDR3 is TGTGCCAGCTCACCACCGTCCCAGGCAGGGACTGAAGCTTTCTTT.

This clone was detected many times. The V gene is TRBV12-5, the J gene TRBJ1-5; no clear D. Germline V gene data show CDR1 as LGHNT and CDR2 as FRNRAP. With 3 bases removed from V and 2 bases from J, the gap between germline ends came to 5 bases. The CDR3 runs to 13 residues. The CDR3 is CASGFQGNQPQHF. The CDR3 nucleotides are TGTGCTAGTGGTTTCCAGGGCAATCAGCCCCAGCATTTT.